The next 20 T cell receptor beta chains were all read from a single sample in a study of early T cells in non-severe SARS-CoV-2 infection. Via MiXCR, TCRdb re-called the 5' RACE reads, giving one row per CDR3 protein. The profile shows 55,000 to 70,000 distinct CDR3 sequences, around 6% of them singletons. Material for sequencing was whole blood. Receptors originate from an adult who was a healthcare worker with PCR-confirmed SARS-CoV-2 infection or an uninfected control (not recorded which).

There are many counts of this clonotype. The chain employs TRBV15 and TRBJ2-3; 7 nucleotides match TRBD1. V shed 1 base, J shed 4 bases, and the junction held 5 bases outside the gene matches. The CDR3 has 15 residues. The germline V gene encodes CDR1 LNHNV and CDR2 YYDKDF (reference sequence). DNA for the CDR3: TGTGCCACCAGCAGAGGGGCAGGGGGTGCAGATACGCAGTATTTT. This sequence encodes CATSRGAGGADTQYF. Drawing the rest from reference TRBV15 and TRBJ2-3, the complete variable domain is DAMVIQNPRYQVTQFGKPVTLSCSQTLNHNVMYWYQQKSSQAPKLLFHYYDKDFNNEADTPDNFQSRRPNTSFCFLDIRSPGLGDTAMYLCATSRGAGGADTQYFGPGTRLTVL.

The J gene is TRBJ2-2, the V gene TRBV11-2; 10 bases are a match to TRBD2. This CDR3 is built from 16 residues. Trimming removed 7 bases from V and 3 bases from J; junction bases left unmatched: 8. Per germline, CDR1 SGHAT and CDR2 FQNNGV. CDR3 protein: CASTNSGGTDTGELFF. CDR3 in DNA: TGTGCCAGCACCAATAGCGGGGGGACGGACACCGGGGAGCTGTTTTTT.

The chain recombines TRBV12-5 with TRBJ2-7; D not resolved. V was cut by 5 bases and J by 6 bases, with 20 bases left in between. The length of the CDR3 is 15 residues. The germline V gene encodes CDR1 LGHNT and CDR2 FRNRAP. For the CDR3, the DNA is TGTGCTAGTGGTCCCCTCGTTTTAGGGCCGGCCGAGCAGTACTTC. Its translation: CASGPLVLGPAEQYF.

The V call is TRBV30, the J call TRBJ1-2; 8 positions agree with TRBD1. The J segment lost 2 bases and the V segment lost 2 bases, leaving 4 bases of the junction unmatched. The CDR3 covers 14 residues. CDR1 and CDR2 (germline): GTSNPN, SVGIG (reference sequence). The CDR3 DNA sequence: TGTGCCTGGAGTTCGACAGGGGAAAACTATGGCTACACCTTC. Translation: CAWSSTGENYGYTF.

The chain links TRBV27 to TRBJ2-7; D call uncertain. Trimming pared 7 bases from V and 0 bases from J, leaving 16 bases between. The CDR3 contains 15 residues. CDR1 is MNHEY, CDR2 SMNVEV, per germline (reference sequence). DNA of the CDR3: TGTGCCAGCATTGGTCTGGGCAGGCCCTCCTACGAGCAGTACTTC. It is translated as CASIGLGRPSYEQYF.

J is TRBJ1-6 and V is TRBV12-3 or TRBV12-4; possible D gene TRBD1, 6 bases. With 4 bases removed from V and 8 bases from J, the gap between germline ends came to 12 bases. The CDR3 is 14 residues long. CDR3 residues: CASSWGADYSPLHF. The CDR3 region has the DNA TGTGCCAGCAGTTGGGGGGCGGATTATTCACCCCTCCACTTT.

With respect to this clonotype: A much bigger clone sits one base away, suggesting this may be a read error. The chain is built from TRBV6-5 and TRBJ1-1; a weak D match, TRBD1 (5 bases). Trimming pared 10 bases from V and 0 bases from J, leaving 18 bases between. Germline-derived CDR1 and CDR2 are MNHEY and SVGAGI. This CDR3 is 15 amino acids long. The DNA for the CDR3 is TGTGCCAATCAACCCGGGACGGCCATGAACACTGAAGCTTTCTTT. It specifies CANQPGTAMNTEAFF.

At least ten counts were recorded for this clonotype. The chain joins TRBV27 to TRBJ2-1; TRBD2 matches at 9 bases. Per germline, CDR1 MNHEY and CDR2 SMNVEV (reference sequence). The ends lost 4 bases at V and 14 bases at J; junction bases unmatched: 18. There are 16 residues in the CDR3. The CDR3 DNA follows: TGTGCCAGCAGTTGGGCGGGGGGGCCTACCGCGGGCGGAGAGTTCTTC. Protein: CASSWAGGPTAGGEFF.

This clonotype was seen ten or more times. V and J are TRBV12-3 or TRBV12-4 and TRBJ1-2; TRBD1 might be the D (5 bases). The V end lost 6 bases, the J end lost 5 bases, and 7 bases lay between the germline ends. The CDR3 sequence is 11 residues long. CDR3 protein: CASSRQYGYTF. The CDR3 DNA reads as TGTGCCAGCAGCCGACAGTATGGCTACACCTTC.

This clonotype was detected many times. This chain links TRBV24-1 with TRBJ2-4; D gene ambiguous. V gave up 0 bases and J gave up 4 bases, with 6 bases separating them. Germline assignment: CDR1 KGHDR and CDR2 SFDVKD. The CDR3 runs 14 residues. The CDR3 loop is CATSDLPPKNIQYF. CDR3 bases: TGTGCCACCAGTGATTTGCCACCGAAAAACATTCAGTACTTC.

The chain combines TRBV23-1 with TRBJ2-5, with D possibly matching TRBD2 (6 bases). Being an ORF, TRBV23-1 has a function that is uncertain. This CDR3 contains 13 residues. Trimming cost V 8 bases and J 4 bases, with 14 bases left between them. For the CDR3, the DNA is TGCGCCAGCTCGCCTAGGGGAGGAGAGACCCAGTACTTC. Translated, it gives CASSPRGGETQYF.

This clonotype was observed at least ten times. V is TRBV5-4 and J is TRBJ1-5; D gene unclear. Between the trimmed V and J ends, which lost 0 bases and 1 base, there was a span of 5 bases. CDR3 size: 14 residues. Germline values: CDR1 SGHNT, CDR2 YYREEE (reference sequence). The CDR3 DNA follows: TGTGCCAGCAGCTTGGGAGGGAGCAATCAGCCCCAGCATTTT. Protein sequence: CASSLGGSNQPQHF.

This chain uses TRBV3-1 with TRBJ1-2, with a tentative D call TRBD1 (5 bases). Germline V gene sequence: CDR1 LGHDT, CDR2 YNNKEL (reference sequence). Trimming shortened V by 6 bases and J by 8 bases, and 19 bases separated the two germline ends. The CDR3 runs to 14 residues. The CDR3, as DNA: TGTGCCAGCAGTACCGGGGGATTGCTTCGGGGCTACACCTTC. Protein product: CASSTGGLLRGYTF.

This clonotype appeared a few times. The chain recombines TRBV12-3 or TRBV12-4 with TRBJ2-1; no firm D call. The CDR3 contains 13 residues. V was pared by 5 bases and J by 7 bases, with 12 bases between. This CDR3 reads CASSPYFVNEQFF. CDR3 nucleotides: TGTGCCAGCAGTCCCTATTTCGTTAATGAGCAGTTCTTC.

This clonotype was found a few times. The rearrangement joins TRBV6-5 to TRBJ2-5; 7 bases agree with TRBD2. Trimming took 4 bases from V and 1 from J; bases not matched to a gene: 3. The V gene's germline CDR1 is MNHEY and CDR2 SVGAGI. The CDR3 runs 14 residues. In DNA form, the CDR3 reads TGTGCCAGCAGTTGGGGACTACTCCAAGAGACCCAGTACTTC. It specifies CASSWGLLQETQYF.

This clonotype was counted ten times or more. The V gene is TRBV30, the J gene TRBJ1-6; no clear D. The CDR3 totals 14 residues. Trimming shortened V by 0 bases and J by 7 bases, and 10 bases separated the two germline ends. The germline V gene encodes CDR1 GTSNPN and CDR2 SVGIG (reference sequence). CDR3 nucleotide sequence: TGTGCCTGGAGTGTACTCGCTGAAAATTCACCCCTCCACTTT. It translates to CAWSVLAENSPLHF.

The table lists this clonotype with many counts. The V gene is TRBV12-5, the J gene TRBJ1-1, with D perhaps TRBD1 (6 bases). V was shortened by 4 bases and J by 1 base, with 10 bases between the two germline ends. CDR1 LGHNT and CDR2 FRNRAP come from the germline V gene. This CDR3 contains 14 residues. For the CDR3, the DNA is TGTGCTAGTGGTTCAGGACAGCGGAACACTGAAGCTTTCTTT. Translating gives CASGSGQRNTEAFF.

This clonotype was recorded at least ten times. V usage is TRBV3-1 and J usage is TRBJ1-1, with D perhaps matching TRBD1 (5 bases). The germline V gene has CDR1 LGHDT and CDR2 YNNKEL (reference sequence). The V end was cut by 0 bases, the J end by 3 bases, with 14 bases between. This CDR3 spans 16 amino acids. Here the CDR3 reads CASSQESVRAHTEAFF. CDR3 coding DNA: TGTGCCAGCAGCCAAGAAAGCGTCAGGGCGCACACTGAAGCTTTCTTT.

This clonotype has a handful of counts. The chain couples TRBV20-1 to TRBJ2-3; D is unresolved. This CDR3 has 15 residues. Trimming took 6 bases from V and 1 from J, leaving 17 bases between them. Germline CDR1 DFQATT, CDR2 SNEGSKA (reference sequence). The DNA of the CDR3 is TGCAGTGCCCGGCGGTCCCCGAGCGGCACAGATACGCAGTATTTT. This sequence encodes CSARRSPSGTDTQYF.

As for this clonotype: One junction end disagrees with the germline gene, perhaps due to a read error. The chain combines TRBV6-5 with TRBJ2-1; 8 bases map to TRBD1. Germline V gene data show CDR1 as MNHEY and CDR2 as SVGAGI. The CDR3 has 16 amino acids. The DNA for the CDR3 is TGTGCCTGCAGTTCTAGGACAGGGATAGGCTACAATGAGCAGTTCTTC. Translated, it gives CACSSRTGIGYNEQFF.